This TCR beta chain was captured by sequencing in a study of shared T cell receptors in the human thymus. This clone appeared once. CDR3 size: 13 residues. CDR1 SGDLS and CDR2 YYNGEE come from the germline V gene. Trimming removed 7 bases from V and 7 bases from J, with 18 bases in between. The method was immunoSEQ multiplex PCR; TCRdb's version includes in-frame clones alone and lacks a portion of them. The table lists hundreds of thousands of clones, roughly 88% of them singletons. The sample also formed part of further work on human thymus T cells.

The sample was thymocytes. The sequence came from a girl under three years old with a congenital heart defect. This chain joins TRBV9 and TRBJ2-7; D possibly corresponds to TRBD2 (6 bases). The CDR3, as DNA: TGTGCCAGCGCCGGAGGGCCACTTTTAGAGCAGTACTTC. Translation: CASAGGPLLEQYF.